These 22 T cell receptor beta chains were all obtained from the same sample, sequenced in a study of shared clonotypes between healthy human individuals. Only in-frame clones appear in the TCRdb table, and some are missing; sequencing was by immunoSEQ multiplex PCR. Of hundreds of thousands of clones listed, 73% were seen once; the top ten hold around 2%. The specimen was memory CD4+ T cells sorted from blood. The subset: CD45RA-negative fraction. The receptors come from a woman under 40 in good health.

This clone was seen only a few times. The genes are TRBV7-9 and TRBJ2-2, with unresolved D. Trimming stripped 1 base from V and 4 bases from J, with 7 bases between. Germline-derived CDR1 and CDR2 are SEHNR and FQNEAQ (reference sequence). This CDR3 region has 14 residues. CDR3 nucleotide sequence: TGTGCCAGCAGCTTAGAACAGTCCACCGGGGAGCTGTTTTTT. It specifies CASSLEQSTGELFF.

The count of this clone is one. The CDR3 DNA is TGTGCCAGCAGCCCTCTCAACTATGGCTACACCTTC. Translated: CASSPLNYGYTF. The chain has TRBV5-6 and TRBJ1-2, with unresolved D. The CDR3 runs to 12 residues. The V end lost 4 bases, the J end lost 2 bases, and 6 bases lay between the germline ends. From germline, CDR1 is SGHDT and CDR2 YYEEEE.

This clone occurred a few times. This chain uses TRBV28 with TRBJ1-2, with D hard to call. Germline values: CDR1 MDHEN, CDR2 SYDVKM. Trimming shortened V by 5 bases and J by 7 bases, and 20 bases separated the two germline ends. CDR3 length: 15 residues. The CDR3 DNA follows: TGTGCCAGCAGTCACCCCTATTTGGGTGTTCGTGGCTACACCTTC. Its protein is CASSHPYLGVRGYTF.

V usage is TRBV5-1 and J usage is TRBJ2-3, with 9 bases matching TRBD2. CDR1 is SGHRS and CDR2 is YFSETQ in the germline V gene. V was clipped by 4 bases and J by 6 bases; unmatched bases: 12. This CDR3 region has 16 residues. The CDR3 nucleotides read TGCGCCAGCAGCCCGCAACCTAGCGGGAACGTGGATACGCAGTATTTT. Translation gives CASSPQPSGNVDTQYF.

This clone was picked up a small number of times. Written as DNA, the CDR3 is TGTGCCAGCAGTTATGGACAGGATTATAATGGCTACACCTTC. Translating gives CASSYGQDYNGYTF. The chain carries TRBV6-5 and TRBJ1-2, with 7 bases fitting TRBD1. J lost 6 bases, V lost 3 bases, and 7 bases had no gene match. CDR3 length equals 14 residues. CDR1 is MNHEY and CDR2 is SVGAGI in the germline V gene.

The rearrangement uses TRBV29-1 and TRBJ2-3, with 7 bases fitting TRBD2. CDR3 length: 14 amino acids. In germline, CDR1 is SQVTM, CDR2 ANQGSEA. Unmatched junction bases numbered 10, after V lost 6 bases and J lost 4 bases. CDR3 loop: CSVRTRYDADTQYF. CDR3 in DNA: TGCAGCGTACGGACTAGGTATGACGCAGATACGCAGTATTTT.

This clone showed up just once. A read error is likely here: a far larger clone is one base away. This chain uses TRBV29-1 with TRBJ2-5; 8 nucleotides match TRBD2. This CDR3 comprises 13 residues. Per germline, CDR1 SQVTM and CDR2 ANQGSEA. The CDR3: CSVDGLAQGTQYF. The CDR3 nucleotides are TGCAGCGTTGATGGACTAGCCCAAGGGACCCAGTACTTC.

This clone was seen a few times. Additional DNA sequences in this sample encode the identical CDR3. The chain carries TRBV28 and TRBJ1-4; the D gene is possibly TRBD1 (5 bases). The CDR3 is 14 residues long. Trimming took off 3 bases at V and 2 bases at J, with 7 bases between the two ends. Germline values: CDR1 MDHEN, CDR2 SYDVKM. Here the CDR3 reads CASSFGATNEKLFF. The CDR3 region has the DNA TGTGCCAGCAGTTTTGGGGCGACTAATGAAAAACTGTTTTTT.

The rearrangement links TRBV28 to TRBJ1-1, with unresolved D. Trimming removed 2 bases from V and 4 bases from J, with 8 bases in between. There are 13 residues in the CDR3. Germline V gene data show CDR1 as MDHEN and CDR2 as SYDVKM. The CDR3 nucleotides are TGTGCCAGCAGTTTACGGGCGCTCACTGAAGCTTTCTTT. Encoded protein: CASSLRALTEAFF.

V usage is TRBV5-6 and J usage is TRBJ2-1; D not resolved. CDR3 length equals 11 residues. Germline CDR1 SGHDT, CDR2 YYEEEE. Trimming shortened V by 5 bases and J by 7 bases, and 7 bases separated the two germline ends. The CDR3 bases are TGTGCCAGCAGTCTGTTAAATGAGCAGTTCTTC. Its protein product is CASSLLNEQFF.

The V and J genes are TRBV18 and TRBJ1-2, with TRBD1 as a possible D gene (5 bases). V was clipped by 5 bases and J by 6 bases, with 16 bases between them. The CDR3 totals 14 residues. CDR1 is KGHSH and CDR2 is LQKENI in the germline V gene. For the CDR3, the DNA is TGTGCCAGCTCAACCTCAGCAGGGAGTAATGGCTACACCTTC. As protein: CASSTSAGSNGYTF.

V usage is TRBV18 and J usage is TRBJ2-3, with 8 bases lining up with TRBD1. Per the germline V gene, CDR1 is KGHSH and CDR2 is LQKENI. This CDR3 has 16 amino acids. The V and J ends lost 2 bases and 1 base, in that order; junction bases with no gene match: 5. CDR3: CASSPFEDRGTDTQYF. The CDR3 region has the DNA TGTGCCAGCTCACCATTTGAGGACAGGGGCACAGATACGCAGTATTTT.

The CDR3 nucleotides are TGTGCCAGCAGCTCCACACTAAACACTGAAGCTTTCTTT. It encodes CASSSTLNTEAFF. The gene calls are TRBV5-4 and TRBJ1-1; D gene ambiguous. The CDR3 contains 13 residues. V was cut by 3 bases and J by 2 bases, with 8 bases left in between. Germline CDR1 SGHNT, CDR2 YYREEE (reference sequence).

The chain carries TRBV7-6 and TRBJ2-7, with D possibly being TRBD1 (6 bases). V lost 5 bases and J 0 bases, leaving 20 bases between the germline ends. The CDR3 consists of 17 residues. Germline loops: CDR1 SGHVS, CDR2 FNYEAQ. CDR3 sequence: CASSDIRTAKSSYEQYF. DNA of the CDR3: TGTGCCAGCAGCGATATAAGGACAGCAAAGAGCTCCTACGAGCAGTACTTC. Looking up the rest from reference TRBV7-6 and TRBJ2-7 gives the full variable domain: GAGVSQSPRYKVTKRGQDVALRCDPISGHVSLYWYRQALGQGPEFLTYFNYEAQQDKSGLPNDRFSAERPEGSISTLTIQRTEQRDSAMYRCASSDIRTAKSSYEQYFGPGTRLTVT.

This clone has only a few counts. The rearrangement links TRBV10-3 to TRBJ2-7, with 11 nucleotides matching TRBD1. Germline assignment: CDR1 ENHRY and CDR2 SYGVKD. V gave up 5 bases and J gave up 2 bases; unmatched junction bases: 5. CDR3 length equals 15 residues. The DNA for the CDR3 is TGTGCCATCAGTACCCCGGGACAGGGGGCCTACGAGCAGTACTTC. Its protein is CAISTPGQGAYEQYF.

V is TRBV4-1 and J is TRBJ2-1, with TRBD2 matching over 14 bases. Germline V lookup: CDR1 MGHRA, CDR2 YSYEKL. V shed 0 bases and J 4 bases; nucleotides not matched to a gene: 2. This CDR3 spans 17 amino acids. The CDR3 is CASSQDGTSGGYNEQFF. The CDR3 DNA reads TGCGCCAGCAGCCAAGATGGGACTAGCGGGGGTTACAATGAGCAGTTCTTC.

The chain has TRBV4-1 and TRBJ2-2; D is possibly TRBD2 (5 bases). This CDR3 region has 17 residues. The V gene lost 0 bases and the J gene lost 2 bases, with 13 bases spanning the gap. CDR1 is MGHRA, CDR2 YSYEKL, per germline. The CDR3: CASSQELRLQNTGELFF. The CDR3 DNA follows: TGCGCCAGCAGCCAAGAATTGAGACTACAAAACACCGGGGAGCTGTTTTTT.

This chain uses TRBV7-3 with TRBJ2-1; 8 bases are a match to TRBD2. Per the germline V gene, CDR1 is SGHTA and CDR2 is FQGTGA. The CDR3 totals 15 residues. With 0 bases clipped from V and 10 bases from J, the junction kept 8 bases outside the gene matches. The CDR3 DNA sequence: TGTGCCAGCAGCTTAACGTCGGCGGGAGGACGAGAGCAGTTCTTC. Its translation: CASSLTSAGGREQFF. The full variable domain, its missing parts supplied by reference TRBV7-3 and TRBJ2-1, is GAGVSQTPSNKVTEKGKYVELRCDPISGHTALYWYRQSLGQGPEFLIYFQGTGAADDSGLPNDRFFAVRPEGSVSTLKIQRTERGDSAVYLCASSLTSAGGREQFFGPGTRLTVL.

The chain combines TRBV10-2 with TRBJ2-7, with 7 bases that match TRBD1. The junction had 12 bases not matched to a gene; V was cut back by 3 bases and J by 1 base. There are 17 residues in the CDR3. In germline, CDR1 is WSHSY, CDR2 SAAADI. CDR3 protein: CASSDHLLRDRSYEQYF. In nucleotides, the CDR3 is TGCGCCAGCAGTGATCACCTACTCCGGGACAGATCCTACGAGCAGTACTTC.

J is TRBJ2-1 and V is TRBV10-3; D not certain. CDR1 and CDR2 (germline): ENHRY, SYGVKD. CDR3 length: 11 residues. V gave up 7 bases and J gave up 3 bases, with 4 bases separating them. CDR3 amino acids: CAIKGYNEQFF. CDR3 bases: TGTGCCATCAAGGGCTACAATGAGCAGTTCTTC.

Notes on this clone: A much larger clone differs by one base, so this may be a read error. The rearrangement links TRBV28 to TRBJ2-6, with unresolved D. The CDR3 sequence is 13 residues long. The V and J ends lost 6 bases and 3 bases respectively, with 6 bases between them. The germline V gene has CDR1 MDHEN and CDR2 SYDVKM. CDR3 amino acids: CASSFGGANVLTF. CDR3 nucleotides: TGTGCCAGCAGCTTTGGTGGGGCCAACGTCCTGACTTTC.

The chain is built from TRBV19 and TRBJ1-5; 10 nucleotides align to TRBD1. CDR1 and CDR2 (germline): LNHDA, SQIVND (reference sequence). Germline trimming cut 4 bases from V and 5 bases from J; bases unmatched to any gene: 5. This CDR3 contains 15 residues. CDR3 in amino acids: CASSTWTGGDQPQHF. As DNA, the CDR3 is TGTGCCAGTAGTACCTGGACAGGGGGTGATCAGCCCCAGCATTTT.